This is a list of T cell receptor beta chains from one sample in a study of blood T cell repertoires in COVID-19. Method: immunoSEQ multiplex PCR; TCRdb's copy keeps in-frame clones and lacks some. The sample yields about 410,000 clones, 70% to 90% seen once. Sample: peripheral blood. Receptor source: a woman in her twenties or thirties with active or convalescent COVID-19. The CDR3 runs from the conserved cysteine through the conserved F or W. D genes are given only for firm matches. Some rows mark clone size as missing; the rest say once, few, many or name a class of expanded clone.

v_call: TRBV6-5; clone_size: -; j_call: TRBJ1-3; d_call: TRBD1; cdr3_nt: TGTGCCAGCTGGGACAGGGAGGAATCCAACACCATATATTTT; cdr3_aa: CASWDREESNTIYF
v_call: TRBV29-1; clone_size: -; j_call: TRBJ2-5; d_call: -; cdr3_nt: TGCAGCGTTGAAGATCCCCCTTCCCCGGAGGAGACCCAGTACTTC; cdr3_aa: CSVEDPPSPEETQYF
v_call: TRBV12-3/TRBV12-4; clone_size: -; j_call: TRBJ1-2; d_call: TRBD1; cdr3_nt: TGTGCCAGCAGTTGGGCGCAGGGGGACAGCATCTTC; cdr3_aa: CASSWAQGDSIF
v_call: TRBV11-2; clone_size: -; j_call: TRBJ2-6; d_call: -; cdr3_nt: TGTGCCAGCAGCTTCATACAGGAGCCTGGGGCCAACGTCCTGACTTTC; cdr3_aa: CASSFIQEPGANVLTF
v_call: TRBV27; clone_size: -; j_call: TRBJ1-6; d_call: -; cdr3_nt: TGTGCCAGCAGTTTATCCGCGCTTGGGCCCGAGTCCTCCTATAATTCACCCCTCCACTTT; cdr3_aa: CASSLSALGPESSYNSPLHF
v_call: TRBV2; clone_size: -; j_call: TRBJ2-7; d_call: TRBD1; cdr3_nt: TGTGCCAGCAGTCCTCGGACAGGAGTTAACGAGCAGTACTTC; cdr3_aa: CASSPRTGVNEQYF
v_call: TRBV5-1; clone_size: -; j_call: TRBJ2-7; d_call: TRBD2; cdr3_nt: TGCGCCAGCAGCAGAACTAGCGGAGGTCCGCGGGAGCAGTACTTC; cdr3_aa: CASSRTSGGPREQYF
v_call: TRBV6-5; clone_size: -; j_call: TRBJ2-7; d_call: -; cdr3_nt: TGTGCCAGCAGTTACGATAGGGGTTACGAGCAGTACTTC; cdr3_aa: CASSYDRGYEQYF
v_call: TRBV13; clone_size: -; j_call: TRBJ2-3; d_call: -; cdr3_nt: TGTGCCAGCAGCCCGACGTTGGGGGCGGTAGATACGCAGTATTTT; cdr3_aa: CASSPTLGAVDTQYF
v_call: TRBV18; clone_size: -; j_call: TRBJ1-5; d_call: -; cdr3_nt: TGTGCCAGCTCTCTCGACAGCCAGTATCAGCCCCAGCATTTT; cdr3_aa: CASSLDSQYQPQHF
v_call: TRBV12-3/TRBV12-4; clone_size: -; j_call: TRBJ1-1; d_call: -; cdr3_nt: TGTGCCAGCAGTTTTACCGGGTGGGCTGAAGCTTTCTTT; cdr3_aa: CASSFTGWAEAFF
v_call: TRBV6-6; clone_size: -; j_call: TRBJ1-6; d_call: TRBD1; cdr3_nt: TGTGCCACCGCAGGGGGCGTTGGTACGAGTTCACCCCTCCACTTT; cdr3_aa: CATAGGVGTSSPLHF
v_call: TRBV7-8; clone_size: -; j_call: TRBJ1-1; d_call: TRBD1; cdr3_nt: TGTGCCAGCAGCCCTGACAGGGATACTGAAGCTTTCTTT; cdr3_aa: CASSPDRDTEAFF
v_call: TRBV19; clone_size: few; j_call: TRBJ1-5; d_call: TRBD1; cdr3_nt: TGTGCCAGTAGAGGAATGGACAGGGGAATCTCCCTCTATAGCAATCAGCCCCAGCATTTT; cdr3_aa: CASRGMDRGISLYSNQPQHF
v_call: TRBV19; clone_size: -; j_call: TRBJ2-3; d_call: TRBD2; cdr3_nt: TGTGCCAGTAGAAAAACTTGGGGAGGGTCAGATACGCAGTATTTT; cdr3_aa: CASRKTWGGSDTQYF
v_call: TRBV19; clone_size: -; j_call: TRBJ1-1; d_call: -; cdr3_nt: TGTGCCAGTAGTATAGAAAGGCAGGGCGTTGGGGAAGCTTTCTTT; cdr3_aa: CASSIERQGVGEAFF
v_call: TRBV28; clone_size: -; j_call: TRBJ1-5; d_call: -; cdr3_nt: TGTGCCAGCAGTTTCGAGGGGGTTGGCAATCAGCCCCAGCATTTT; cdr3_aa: CASSFEGVGNQPQHF
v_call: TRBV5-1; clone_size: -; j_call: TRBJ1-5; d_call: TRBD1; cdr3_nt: TGCGCCAGCAGCTTGGAGGGGGCGAGCAATCAGCCCCAGCATTTT; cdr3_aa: CASSLEGASNQPQHF
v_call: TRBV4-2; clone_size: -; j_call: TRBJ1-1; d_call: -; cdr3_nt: TGTGCCAGCAGCCGGCCCAGGGTCATGAACACTGAAGCTTTCTTT; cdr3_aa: CASSRPRVMNTEAFF
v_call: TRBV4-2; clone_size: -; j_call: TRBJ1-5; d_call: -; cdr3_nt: TGTGCCAGCAGCCAGGCACCCCAGGGGAGCAATCAGCCCCAGCATTTT; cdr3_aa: CASSQAPQGSNQPQHF
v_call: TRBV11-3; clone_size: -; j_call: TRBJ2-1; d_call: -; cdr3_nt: TGTGCCAGCAGCTTAAACCAGGTCTACAATGAGCAGTTCTTC; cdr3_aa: CASSLNQVYNEQFF
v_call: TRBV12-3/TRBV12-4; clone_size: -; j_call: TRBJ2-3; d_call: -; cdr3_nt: TGTGCCAGCAGTTTAACTAGATCAGATACGCAGTATTTT; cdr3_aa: CASSLTRSDTQYF